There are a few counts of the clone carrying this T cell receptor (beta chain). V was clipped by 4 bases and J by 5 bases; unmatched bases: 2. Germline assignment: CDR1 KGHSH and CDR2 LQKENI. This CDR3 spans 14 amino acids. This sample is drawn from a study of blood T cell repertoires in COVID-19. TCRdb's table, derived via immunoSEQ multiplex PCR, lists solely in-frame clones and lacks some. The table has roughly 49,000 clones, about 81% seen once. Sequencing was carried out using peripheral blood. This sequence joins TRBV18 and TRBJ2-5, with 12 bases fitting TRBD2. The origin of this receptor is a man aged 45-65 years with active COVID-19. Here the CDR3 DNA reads TGTGCCAGCTCACTAGGGACTAGCGGGGAGACCCAGTACTTC. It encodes CASSLGTSGETQYF.